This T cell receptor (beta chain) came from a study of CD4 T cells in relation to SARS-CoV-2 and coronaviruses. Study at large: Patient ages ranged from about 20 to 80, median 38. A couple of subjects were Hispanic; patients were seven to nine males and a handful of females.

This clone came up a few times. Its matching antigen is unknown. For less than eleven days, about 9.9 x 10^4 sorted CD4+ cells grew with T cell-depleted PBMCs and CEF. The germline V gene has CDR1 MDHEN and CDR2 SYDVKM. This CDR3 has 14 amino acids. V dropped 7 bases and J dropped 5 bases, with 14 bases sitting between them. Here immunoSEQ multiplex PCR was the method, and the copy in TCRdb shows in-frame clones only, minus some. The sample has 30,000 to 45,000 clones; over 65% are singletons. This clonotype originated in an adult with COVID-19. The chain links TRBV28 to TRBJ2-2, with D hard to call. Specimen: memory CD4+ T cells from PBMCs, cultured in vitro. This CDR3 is CASMSTVGTGELFF. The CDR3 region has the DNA TGTGCCAGCATGAGTACAGTCGGGACCGGGGAGCTGTTTTTT.